This T cell receptor (beta chain) originates from a study of cytomegalovirus exposure and HLA in healthy donors (dated by TCRdb to the late 2010s). A note on the overall study: An earlier analysis of approximately 590 of the donors reported roughly 270 Gb of sequence data and 117 million unique TCR beta sequences from about 180 million T cells. About 300 gigabases of sequencing data and tens of millions of unique TCR sequences were included in an early release covering roughly 600 HLA-typed donors. Of the approximately 370 genotyped donors, over 80% were placed in the genetic ancestry cluster associated with self-reported Caucasian donors. The study aimed to test whether cataloging public T cell receptors could reveal signatures of past pathogen exposure. The study profiled the T cell repertoires of about 640 subjects by immunosequencing and related them to cytomegalovirus serostatus. A separate validation cohort of roughly 130 different subjects was used in addition to the approximately 670-subject first cohort. The study combined high-throughput TCR immunosequencing, statistical association of individual TCRs with disease status, and machine learning to predict cytomegalovirus infection status. To study patterns of TCR occurrence, a later analysis re-analyzed previously published TCR beta repertoires from under 750 donors and added high-resolution HLA genotyping. Rather than drawing on any new phenotypic data, the later analysis identified candidate immune exposures from TCR beta sequences and the way those sequences occurred across donors. To decide whether each TCR beta V gene segment behaved as functional or pseudogenic, an earlier analysis of nearly 600 of the donors relied on high-throughput TCR beta sequencing. Donor age, sex, ethnicity and CMV serostatus were compiled alongside the repertoire data. In a later genetic analysis, genome-wide SNP genotypes for about three fifths of the roughly 670 donors were used, and that subset was treated as a discovery cohort. Every discovery cohort repertoire had been produced on one sequencing platform. HLA typing covered class I and class II loci at four-digit resolution. The number of donors typed differed by locus, with about 629-640 for A, B, C, DRB1 and DQB1, roughly 520 for DQA1, 600 to 610 for DPA1, and around 430 for DPB1. About 5 DR-DQ haplotypes were handled as single units for association and clustering, since linkage in the cohort was strong. Among some 400 genotyped donors of the cohort, an average of approximately 230,000 unique TCR beta nucleotide sequences were sequenced per donor, roughly 18% of them non-productive. Results the study describes overall, beyond this receptor: Compared with equally common non-associated chains, HLA-associated TCR beta chains in a later analysis were more clonally expanded and had lower generation probabilities. A further reported finding was that TCR beta sequences accurately predicted the HLA-A and HLA-B alleles for most subjects in the first cohort. The classifier was reported to diagnose cytomegalovirus status with high specificity and sensitivity in both the original cohort and the validation cohort. Compared with the roughly 720-donor mean, donors in an Asian-associated ancestry cluster had fewer N-insertions in productive TCRs, according to a later genetic analysis. A group of highly shared sequence variants was considered likely to be a technical artifact of the sequencing pipeline. When HLA alleles, especially DR and DQ, strongly co-occurred, attributing TCR associations to individual alleles was difficult. Some IMGT-functional V segments, including TRBV6-2 and TRBV6-3, could not be told apart with the 87-base-pair reads, so those segments were excluded. Several of the top co-occurrence clusters appeared to be linked to parvovirus B19, influenza, CMV and Epstein-Barr virus, according to a later analysis. Across donors, most TCR sequences were observed very rarely, whereas some public TCRs were present in many individuals. Because some donors lacked HLA typing at each locus, the association tests relied only on the typed subset. A few of the identified cytomegalovirus-associated TCR beta chains were confirmed in vitro to be specific for cytomegalovirus antigens. The only immune exposure information available for the cohort was CMV serostatus. V-gene and J-gene trimming of TCR beta chains was associated with a missense DCLRE1C variant in a later genetic analysis, and the association was replicated in an independent cohort. Broadly in line with IMGT annotations, most TCR beta V segments showed up in productive rearrangements about 90% or about 30% of the time in an earlier analysis of several hundred of the donors. In a later analysis, some 18,000 TCR beta sequences were associated with specific HLA alleles at a false discovery rate of 0.05. Because counts were too low, some 17 rarely observed V segments, including chromosome 9 orphons, were excluded from the earlier analysis of fewer than 650 of the donors. Presence/absence analyses assumed roughly uniform sequencing depth across donors, an assumption that may not hold. Only TCR beta chains were sequenced in this cohort, and the absence of alpha or paired-chain data limited detectable features. Linkage disequilibrium might explain the correlated functional status among segregating V segments, but an unknown experimental factor could not be excluded. It was suggested by the authors that the approach could potentially be generalized to other disease states and immunological phenotypes. In a later analysis, most CMV-associated TCR beta chains were found to appear HLA-restricted, with HLA associations seemingly driven largely by CMV exposure. A total of 164 TCR beta chains were listed by the study as associated with cytomegalovirus. A later analysis found that TCR association rates varied across HLA loci, with DRB1 alleles showing the most associated TCRs and HLA-C alleles the fewest.

Concerning this clone itself: What this receptor recognizes is not known. No much larger clonotype is one base removed from it; base qualities were not supplied.

The library relied on the immunoSEQ multiplex PCR assay. A mixture of 60 forward primers for TCR Vbeta segments and 13 reverse primers for TCR Jbeta segments was used in the multiplex PCR. A multiplex PCR assay on genomic DNA amplified the CDR3 region of rearranged TCR beta genes. On the Illumina HiSeq System, the amplified TCR beta libraries were sequenced as 87-base-pair reads. From the authors' description of their analysis: A later analysis counted 65 million to 90 million unique TCR beta chains across the 666 repertoires, and some 12 million of these chains were shared by at least two donors. Raw reads were error-corrected and collapsed into unique sequences with a nearest-neighbor algorithm that merged closely related sequences to remove PCR and sequencing errors. CDR3 sequences were aligned to IMGT reference sequences to assign V, D and J gene segments. For a sequence to be retained, a match of at least six nucleotides to both a V gene segment and a J gene segment was required. Rearrangements were called productive when the CDR3 lacked stop codons and stayed in frame with V and J; all others were non-productive. Following IMGT convention, CDR3 was defined as the stretch from the second conserved V-encoded cysteine up to the conserved J-encoded phenylalanine. The earlier analysis of 450 to 750 of the donors excluded any sequence lacking an unambiguous match to a single V gene segment. An earlier analysis of fewer than 650 of the donors classified V segments as functional when productive rearrangements were above 56.7% and as segregating when the standard deviation between donors was above 5%. A statistical classification framework was developed to diagnose cytomegalovirus status using the catalog of TCR beta chain sequences. A later analysis assigned V and J genes by comparing TCR nucleotide sequences with IMGT/GENE-DB human TR gene sequences. Using the TCRdist pipeline, a later analysis assigned CDR3 sequences along with most-parsimonious VDJ recombination scenarios. In a later analysis, every TCR beta chain was defined by the combination of its CDR3 amino acid sequence and its V-gene family, and reads without a unique V-gene family were dropped. A later analysis removed roughly 590 highly shared, low-generation-probability nucleotide sequences to deal with suspected cross-contamination and a sequencing artifact. A later analysis calculated a clonal expansion index for each public chain from normalized within-repertoire ranks of inferred template counts. Generation probabilities in a later analysis came from a VDJ recombination model fitted to out-of-frame rearrangements, and those results were checked against IGoR. In a later analysis, TCR-TCR, TCR-HLA and TCR-CMV co-occurrence was scored with hypergeometric tests, and a repertoire-size bias correction was applied to TCR pairs. In a later analysis, false discovery rates were estimated by permuting HLA or CMV assignments 20 times. In a later analysis, co-occurring TCRs were grouped using DBSCAN, with TCRdist sequence similarity added in when clustering inside HLA-allele-positive subsets. Repertoires with fewer than 30,000 or more than 120,000 public chains, plus five repertoires with anomalous nucleotide sharing, were excluded from co-occurrence clustering. The table comes from immuneACCESS by way of TCRdb, which keeps in-frame sequences with V and J called. Part of the clones is missing from these tables; in studies checked, under half for an unresolved V gene and the rest for unknown reasons. D and trimming come from the DNA, and the V and J calls and clone size come from that table. The sample data list about 89,000 clones, and around 76% of these were observed just once. 10% of the sample rests with the top ten.

The cohort comprised several hundred healthy bone marrow donors. Cohort members were all nominally healthy when sampled, although unrecorded immune exposures were likely present. The donor tested CMV seropositive and was one of the 289 seropositive cohort members. Every donor gave a peripheral blood sample, and the peripheral blood mononuclear cells from that sample were used for TCR beta sequencing. The Qiagen DNeasy Blood Extraction Kit was used to extract genomic DNA from the blood cell samples. Ends trimmed: V by 3 bases, J by 3 bases; bases unmatched to a gene: 12. Based on the germline V gene, the CDR1 and CDR2 sequences are MDHEN and SYDVKM. The CDR3 covers 17 residues, taking in both the cysteine and the phenylalanine. The kept DNA is CDR3 alone, 51 bases in frame from the first base.

This chain joins TRBV28 to TRBJ2-5; 8 bases in between match TRBD1. Sequenced material: PBMCs. This receptor was identified in a man in his thirties or forties in good health and CMV-seropositive. The CDR3 sequence is CASSLSLDRAKEETQYF. In nucleotide form, the sequence is TGTGCCAGCAGTTTGTCTCTGGACAGGGCTAAGGAAGAGACCCAGTACTTC.